This T cell receptor beta chain was sequenced in a study of technical replicates of blood from several donors. TCRdb's table, derived via immunoSEQ multiplex PCR, lists solely in-frame clones and lacks some. This table has under 95,000 clones, around 91% appearing once. Germline loops: CDR1 KGHSH, CDR2 LQKENI. The CDR3 contains 15 residues. V shed 3 bases and J 5 bases; nucleotides not matched to a gene: 4. This chain uses TRBV18 with TRBJ2-5; 12 positions agree with TRBD1. The sequence was obtained from a human donor in good health. Some clones in this sample may be carry-over from other donors' samples. The specimen was T cells isolated from PBMCs. CDR3 bases: TGTGCCAGCTCACCGCTCGGGACAGGGGGCGAGACCCAGTACTTC. Its translation is CASSPLGTGGETQYF.